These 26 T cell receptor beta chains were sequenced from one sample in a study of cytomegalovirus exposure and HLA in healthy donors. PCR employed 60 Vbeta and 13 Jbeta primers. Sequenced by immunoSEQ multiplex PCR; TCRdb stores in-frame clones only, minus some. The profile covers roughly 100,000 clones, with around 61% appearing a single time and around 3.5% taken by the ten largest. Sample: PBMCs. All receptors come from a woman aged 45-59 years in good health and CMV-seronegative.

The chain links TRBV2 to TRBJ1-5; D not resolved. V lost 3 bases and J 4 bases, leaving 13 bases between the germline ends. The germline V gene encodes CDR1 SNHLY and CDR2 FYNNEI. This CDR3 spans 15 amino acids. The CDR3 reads CASSDRADYNQPQHF. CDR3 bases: TGTGCCAGCAGTGATCGGGCGGACTATAATCAGCCCCAGCATTTT.

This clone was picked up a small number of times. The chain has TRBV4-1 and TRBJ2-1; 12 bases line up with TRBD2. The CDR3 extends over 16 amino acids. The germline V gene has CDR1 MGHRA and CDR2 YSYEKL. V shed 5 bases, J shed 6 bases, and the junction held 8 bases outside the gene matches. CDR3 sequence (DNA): TGCGCCAGCAGCACTCCCCCTAGCGGGGGGGCCAATGAGCAGTTCTTC. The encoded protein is CASSTPPSGGANEQFF.

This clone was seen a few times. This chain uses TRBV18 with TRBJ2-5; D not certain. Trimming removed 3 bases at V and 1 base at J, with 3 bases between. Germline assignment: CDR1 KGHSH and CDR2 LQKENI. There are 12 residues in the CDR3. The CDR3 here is CASSPRQETQYF. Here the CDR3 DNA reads TGTGCCAGCTCACCCCGCCAAGAGACCCAGTACTTC.

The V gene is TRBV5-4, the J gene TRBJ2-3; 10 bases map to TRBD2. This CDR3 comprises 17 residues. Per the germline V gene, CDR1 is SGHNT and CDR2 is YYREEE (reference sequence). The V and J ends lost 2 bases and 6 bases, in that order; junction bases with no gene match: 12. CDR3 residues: CASSLLGRLAGPDTQYF. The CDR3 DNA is TGTGCCAGCAGCTTACTAGGTCGACTAGCGGGCCCGGATACGCAGTATTTT.

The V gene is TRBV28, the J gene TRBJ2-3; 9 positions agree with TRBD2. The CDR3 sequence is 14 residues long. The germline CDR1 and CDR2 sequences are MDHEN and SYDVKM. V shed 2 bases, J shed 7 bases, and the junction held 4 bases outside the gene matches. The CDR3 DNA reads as TGTGCCAGCAGTTTAGCGGGAGGGCCAAATACGCAGTATTTT. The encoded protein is CASSLAGGPNTQYF.

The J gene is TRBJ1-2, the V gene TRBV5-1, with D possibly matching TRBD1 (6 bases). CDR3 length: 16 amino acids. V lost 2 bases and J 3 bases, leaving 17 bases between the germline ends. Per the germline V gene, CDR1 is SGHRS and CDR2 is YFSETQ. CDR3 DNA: TGCGCCAGCAGCTTAGGAGGAGGACAGACGGACTATGGCTACACCTTC. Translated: CASSLGGGQTDYGYTF.

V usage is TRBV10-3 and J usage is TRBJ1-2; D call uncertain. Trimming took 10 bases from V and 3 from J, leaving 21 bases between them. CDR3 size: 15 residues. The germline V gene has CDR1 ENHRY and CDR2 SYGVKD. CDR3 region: CATKERSALDYGYTF. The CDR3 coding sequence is TGTGCCACCAAGGAGCGGAGCGCCCTTGACTATGGCTACACCTTC.

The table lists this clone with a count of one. The chain's CDR3 is CASSLLAGVGNEQFF. The CDR3 coding sequence is TGTGCCAGCAGCTTGTTGGCGGGAGTGGGCAATGAGCAGTTCTTC. The chain combines TRBV5-4 with TRBJ2-1; 7 bases fit TRBD2. CDR3 length equals 15 residues. Trimming at V came to 1 base and at J to 6 bases, leaving 7 bases not matched to a gene. Germline V gene lookup returns CDR1 SGHNT and CDR2 YYREEE (reference sequence).

The CDR3 region has the DNA TGTGCCAGCAGTTACTCCGGGAGGGACACTGAAGCTTTCTTT. It encodes CASSYSGRDTEAFF. The chain is built from TRBV6-5 and TRBJ1-1; D gene ambiguous. Germline CDR1 reads MNHEY; CDR2 reads SVGAGI. The germline V and J ends were trimmed by 0 bases and 3 bases, with 8 bases remaining between them. This CDR3 comprises 14 residues.

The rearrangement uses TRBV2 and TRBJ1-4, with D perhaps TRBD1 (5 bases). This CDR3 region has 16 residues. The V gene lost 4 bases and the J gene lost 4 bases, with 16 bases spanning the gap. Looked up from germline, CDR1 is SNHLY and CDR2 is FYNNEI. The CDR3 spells CASSGYTQGYNEKLFF. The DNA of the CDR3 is TGTGCCAGCAGTGGTTATACTCAGGGATATAATGAAAAACTGTTTTTT.

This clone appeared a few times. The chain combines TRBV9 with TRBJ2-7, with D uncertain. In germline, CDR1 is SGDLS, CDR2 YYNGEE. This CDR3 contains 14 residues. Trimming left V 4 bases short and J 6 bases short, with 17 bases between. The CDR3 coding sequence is TGTGCCAGCAGCAACAAGTCTGCAATTTCCGAGCAGTACTTC. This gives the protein CASSNKSAISEQYF.

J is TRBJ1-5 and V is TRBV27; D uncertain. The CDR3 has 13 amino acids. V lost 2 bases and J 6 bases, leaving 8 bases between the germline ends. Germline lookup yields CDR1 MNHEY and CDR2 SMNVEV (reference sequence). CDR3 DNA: TGTGCCAGCAGTTTAGGAGTGACTCAGCCCCAGCATTTT. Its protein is CASSLGVTQPQHF.

For the CDR3, the DNA is TGTGCCAGCAGCTACAGGTTTTACGATAATTCACCCCTCCACTTT. Protein sequence: CASSYRFYDNSPLHF. V is TRBV5-5 and J is TRBJ1-6, with D possibly matching TRBD1 (5 bases). This CDR3 spans 15 amino acids. The V end was cut by 3 bases, the J end by 5 bases, with 12 bases between. The germline gives CDR1 SGHKS, CDR2 YYEKEE (reference sequence). Supplemented by reference TRBV5-5 and TRBJ1-6, the full variable domain reads DAGVTQSPTHLIKTRGQQVTLRCSPISGHKSVSWYQQVLGQGPQFIFQYYEKEERGRGNFPDRFSARQFPNYSSELNVNALLLGDSALYLCASSYRFYDNSPLHFGNGTRLTVT.

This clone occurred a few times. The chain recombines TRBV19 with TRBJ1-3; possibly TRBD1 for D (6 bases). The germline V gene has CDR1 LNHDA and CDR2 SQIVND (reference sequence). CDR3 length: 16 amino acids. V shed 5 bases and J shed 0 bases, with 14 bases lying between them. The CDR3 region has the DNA TGTGCCAGTAGTCGGGACACTGCTTTCTCTGGAAACACCATATATTTT. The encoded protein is CASSRDTAFSGNTIYF.

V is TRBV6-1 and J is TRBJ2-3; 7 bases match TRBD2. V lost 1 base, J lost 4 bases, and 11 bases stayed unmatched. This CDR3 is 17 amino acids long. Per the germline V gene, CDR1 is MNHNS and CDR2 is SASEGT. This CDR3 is CASSEDPSGLWADTQYF. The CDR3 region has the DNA TGTGCCAGCAGTGAAGATCCTAGCGGACTCTGGGCAGATACGCAGTATTTT.

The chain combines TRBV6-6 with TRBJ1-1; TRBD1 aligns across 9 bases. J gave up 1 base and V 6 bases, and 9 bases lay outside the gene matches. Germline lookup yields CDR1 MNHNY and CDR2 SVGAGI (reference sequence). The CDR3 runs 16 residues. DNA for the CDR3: TGTGCCAGCAGGCCTCGGGACAGGGTCGGGAACACTGAAGCTTTCTTT. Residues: CASRPRDRVGNTEAFF.

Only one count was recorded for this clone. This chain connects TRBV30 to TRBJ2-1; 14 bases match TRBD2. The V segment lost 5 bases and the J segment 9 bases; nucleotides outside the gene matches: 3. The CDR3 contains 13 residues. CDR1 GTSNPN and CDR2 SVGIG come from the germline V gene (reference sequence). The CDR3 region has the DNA TGTGCCTGGGGACTAGCGGGGGGAGTTGAGCAGTTCTTC. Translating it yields CAWGLAGGVEQFF.

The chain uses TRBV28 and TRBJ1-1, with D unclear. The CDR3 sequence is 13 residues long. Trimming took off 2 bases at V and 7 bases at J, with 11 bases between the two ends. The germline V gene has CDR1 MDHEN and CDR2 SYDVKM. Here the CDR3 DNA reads TGTGCCAGCAGTTTACAACCCTACCATGAAGCTTTCTTT. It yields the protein CASSLQPYHEAFF.

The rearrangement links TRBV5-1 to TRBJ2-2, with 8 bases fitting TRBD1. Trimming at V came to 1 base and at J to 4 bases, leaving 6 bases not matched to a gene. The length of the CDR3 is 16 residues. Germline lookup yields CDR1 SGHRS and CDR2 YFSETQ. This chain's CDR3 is CASSLTGGTFTGELFF. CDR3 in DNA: TGCGCCAGCAGCTTGACAGGGGGTACGTTCACCGGGGAGCTGTTTTTT.

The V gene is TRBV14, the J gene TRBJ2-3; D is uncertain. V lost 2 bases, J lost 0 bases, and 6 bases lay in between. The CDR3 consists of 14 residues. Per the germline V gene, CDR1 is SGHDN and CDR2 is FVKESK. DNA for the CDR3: TGTGCCAGCAGCCAACTCGGGAGCACAGATACGCAGTATTTT. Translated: CASSQLGSTDTQYF.

CDR3 in DNA: TGTGCCAGCAGCTTAGGCGGGAGGGCGTCAAATGAGCAGTTCTTC. Encoded protein: CASSLGGRASNEQFF. The chain is built from TRBV11-3 and TRBJ2-1; 9 bases map to TRBD2. After removal of 1 base from V and 7 bases from J, the junction contained 5 bases not matched to a gene. The CDR3 spans 15 residues. Germline V lookup: CDR1 SGHNT, CDR2 YENEEA.

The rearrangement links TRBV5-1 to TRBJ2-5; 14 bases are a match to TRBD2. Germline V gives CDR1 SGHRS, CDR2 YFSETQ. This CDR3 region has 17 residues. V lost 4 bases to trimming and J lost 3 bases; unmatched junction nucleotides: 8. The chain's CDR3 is CASSASLGLAGEETQYF. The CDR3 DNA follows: TGCGCCAGCAGCGCCAGCCTGGGACTAGCGGGGGAAGAGACCCAGTACTTC.

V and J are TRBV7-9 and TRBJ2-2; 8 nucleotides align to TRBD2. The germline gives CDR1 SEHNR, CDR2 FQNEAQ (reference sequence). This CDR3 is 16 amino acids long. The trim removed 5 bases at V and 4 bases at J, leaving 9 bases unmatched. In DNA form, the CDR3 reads TGTGCCAGCAGCCCCAGCGGGAGTAGCGGCACCGGGGAGCTGTTTTTT. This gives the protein CASSPSGSSGTGELFF.

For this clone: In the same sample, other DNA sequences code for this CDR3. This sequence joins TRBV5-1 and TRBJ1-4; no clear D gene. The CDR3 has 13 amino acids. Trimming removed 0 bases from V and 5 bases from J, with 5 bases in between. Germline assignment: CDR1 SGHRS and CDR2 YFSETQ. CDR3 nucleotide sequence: TGCGCCAGCAGCTTGGGGCAGAATGAAAAACTGTTTTTT. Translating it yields CASSLGQNEKLFF.

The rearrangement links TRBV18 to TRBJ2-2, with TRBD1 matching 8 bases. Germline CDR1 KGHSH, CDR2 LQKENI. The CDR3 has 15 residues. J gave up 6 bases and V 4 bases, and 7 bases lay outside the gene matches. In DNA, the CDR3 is TGTGCCAGCTCACTACAGACAGGGGAATCCGGGGAGCTGTTTTTT. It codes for CASSLQTGESGELFF.

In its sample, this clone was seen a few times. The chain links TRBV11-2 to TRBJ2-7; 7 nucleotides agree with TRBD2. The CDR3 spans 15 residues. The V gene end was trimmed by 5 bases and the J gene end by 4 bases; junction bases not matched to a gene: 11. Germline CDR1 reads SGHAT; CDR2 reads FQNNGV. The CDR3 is CASSRDISGAYEQYF. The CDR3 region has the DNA TGTGCCAGCAGCCGAGATATAAGCGGGGCATACGAGCAGTACTTC.